This T cell receptor (beta chain) was identified in a study of identical twins. Study-wide points: The more abundant beta clonotypes in cord blood had fewer insertions, and memory repertoires did not show this. Partial confounding of zero-insertion analyses by invariant MAIT and iNKT cells was possible. Weaker excess twin sharing was observed in beta out-of-frame sequences.

The V gene lost 6 bases and the J gene lost 7 bases, with 16 bases spanning the gap. The CDR3 runs to 14 residues. Germline CDR1 is DFQATT and CDR2 is SNEGSKA (reference sequence). A note on this clonotype: The antigen is not known.

TCRdb re-derived calls from the 5' RACE reads in MiXCR, one entry per CDR3 protein. The data hold roughly 540,000 distinct CDR3 sequences, with 22% observed a single time. The sample was also linked to a second study, of T cells expressing NK-cell markers. That report notes: Out of eight donors sequenced, seven tested HCMV-seropositive and the remaining one seronegative.

The sample taken for sequencing was CD4+ T cells sorted from blood. The chain couples TRBV20-1 to TRBJ1-6; no definite D call. The sequence was collected from a young woman in good health. The CDR3 region has the DNA TGCAGTGCGCGACCATCACGAGAGAATTCACCCCTCCACTTT. Its translation is CSARPSRENSPLHF.